This TCR beta chain was sequenced for a study of T cell responses to AZD1222 COVID-19 vaccine. In the case of this clone: Its antigen is unknown.

Points from the study as a whole: The donors showed a predominance of white British ancestry and of females, with possible underestimation of clonal diversity. Baseline serostatus was positive in only a handful of AZD1222 recipients.

The table came from immunoSEQ multiplex PCR; TCRdb's copy has only in-frame clones and leaves some out. The sample includes roughly 120,000 clones, roughly 88% of them seen just once. V lost 1 base and J lost 6; bases outside the gene matches: 1. Germline CDR1 reads SGHKS; CDR2 reads YYEKEE (reference sequence). The CDR3 spans 12 residues. The chain joins TRBV5-5 to TRBJ2-7; 7 nucleotides agree with TRBD1. The clonotype was recovered from an adult in good health. The sequenced sample was peripheral blood, obtained on day 0 of AZD1222 vaccination. The CDR3 DNA sequence: TGTGCCAGCAGCTTGACAGGGGTCGAGCAGTACTTC. Translated, it gives CASSLTGVEQYF.